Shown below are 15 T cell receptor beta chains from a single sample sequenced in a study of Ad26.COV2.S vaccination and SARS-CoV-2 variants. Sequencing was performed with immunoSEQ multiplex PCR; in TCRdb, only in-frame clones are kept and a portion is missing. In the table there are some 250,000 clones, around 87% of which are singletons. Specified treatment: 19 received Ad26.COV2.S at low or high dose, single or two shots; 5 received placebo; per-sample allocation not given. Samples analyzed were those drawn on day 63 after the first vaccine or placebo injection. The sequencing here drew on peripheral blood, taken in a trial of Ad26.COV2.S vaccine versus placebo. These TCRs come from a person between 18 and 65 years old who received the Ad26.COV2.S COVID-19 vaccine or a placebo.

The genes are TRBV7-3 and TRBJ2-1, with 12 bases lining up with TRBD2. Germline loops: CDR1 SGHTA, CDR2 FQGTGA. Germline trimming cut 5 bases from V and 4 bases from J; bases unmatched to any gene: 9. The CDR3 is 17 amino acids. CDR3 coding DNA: TGTGCCAGCAGCCCGCAACCGACTAGCGGGAGTTACAATGAGCAGTTCTTC. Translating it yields CASSPQPTSGSYNEQFF.

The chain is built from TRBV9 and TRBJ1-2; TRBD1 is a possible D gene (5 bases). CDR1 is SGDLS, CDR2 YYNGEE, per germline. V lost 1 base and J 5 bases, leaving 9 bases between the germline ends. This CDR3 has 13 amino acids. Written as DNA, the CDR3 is TGTGCCAGCAGCGTACAGGGTGGTTATGGCTACACCTTC. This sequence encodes CASSVQGGYGYTF. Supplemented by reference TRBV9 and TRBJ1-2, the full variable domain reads DSGVTQTPKHLITATGQRVTLRCSPRSGDLSVYWYQQSLDQGLQFLIQYYNGEERAKGNILERFSAQQFPDLHSELNLSSLELGDSALYFCASSVQGGYGYTFGSGTRLTVV.

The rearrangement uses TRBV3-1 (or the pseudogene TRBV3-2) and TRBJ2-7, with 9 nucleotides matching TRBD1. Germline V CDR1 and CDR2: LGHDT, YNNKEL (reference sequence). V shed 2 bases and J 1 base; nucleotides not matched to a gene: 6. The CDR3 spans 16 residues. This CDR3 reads CASSQLQGAGSYEQYF. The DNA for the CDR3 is TGTGCCAGCAGCCAACTACAGGGGGCTGGGTCCTACGAGCAGTACTTC.

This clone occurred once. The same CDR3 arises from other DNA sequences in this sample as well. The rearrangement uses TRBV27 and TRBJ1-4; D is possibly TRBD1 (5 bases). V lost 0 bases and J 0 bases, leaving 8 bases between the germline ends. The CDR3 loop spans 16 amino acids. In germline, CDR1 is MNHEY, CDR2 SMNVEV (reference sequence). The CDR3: CASSLSRGATNEKLFF. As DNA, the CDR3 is TGTGCCAGCAGTTTATCTAGGGGAGCAACTAATGAAAAACTGTTTTTT.

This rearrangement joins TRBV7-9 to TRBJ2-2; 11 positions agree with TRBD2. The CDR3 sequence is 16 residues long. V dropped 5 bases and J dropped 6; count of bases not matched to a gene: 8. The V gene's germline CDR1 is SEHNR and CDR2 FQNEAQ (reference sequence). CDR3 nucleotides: TGTGCCAGCAGCCCCCGGGGACTAGCGGAATCCGGGGAGCTGTTTTTT. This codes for CASSPRGLAESGELFF.

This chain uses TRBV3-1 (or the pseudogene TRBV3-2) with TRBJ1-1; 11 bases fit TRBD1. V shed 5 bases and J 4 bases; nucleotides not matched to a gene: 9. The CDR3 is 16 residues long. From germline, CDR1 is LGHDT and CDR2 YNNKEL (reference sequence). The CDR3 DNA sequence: TGTGCCAGCAGCTACAGACCCGGACAGGGGGCCACTGAAGCTTTCTTT. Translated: CASSYRPGQGATEAFF.

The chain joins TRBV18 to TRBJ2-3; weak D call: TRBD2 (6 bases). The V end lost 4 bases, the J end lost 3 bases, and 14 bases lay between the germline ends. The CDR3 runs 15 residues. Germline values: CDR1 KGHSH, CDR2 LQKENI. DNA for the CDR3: TGTGCCAGCTCACGAGGTCCGGGGGATACAGATACGCAGTATTTT. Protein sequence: CASSRGPGDTDTQYF.

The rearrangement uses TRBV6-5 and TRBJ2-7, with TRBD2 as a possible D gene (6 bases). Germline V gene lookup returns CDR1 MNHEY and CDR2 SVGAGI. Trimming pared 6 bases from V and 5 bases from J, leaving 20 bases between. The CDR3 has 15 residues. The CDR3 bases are TGTGCCAGCAGCCCGTACCTCGGGGGTTTAAACGAGCAGTACTTC. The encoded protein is CASSPYLGGLNEQYF.

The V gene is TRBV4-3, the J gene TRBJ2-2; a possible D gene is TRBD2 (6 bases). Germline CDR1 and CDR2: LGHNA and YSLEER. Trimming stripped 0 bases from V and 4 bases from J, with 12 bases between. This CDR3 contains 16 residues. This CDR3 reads CASSQDGGRGTGELFF. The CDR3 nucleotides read TGCGCCAGCAGCCAAGATGGGGGGAGAGGCACCGGGGAGCTGTTTTTT.

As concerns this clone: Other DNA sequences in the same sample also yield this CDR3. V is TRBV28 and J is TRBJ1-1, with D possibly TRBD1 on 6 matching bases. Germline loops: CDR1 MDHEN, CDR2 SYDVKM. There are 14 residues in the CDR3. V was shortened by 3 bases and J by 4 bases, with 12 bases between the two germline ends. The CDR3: CASSFRGAGTEAFF. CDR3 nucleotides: TGTGCCAGCAGTTTCCGGGGGGCAGGCACTGAAGCTTTCTTT.

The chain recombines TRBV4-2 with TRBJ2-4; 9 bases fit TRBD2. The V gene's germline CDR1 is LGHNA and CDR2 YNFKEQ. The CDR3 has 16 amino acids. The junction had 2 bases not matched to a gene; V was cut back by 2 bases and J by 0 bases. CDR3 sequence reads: CASSQSLAGAKNIQYF. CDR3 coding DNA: TGTGCCAGCAGCCAATCACTAGCGGGAGCCAAAAACATTCAGTACTTC.

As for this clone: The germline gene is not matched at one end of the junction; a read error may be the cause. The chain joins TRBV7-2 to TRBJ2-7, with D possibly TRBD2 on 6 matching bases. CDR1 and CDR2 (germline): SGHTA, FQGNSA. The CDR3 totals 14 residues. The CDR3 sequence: CASSLARSPYEQYF. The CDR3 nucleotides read TGTGCCAGCAGCCTAGCGCGATCACCCTACGAGCAGTACTTC.

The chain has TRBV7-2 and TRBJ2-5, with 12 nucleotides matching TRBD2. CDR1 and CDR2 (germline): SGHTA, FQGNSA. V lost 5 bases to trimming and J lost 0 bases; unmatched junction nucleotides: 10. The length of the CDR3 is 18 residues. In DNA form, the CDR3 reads TGTGCCAGCAGCCCCCGACTAGCGGGGGTCCTGTACCAAGAGACCCAGTACTTC. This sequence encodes CASSPRLAGVLYQETQYF. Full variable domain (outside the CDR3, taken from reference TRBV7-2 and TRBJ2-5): GAGVSQSPSNKVTEKGKDVELRCDPISGHTALYWYRQSLGQGLEFLIYFQGNSAPDKSGLPSDRFSAERTGGSVSTLTIQRTQQEDSAVYLCASSPRLAGVLYQETQYFGPGTRLLVL.

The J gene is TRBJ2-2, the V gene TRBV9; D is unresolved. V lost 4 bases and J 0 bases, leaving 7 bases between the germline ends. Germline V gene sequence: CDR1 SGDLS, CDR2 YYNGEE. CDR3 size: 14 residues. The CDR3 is CASSKGPNTGELFF. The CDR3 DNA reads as TGTGCCAGCAGCAAAGGACCGAACACCGGGGAGCTGTTTTTT. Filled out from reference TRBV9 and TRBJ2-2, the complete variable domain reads DSGVTQTPKHLITATGQRVTLRCSPRSGDLSVYWYQQSLDQGLQFLIQYYNGEERAKGNILERFSAQQFPDLHSELNLSSLELGDSALYFCASSKGPNTGELFFGEGSRLTVL.

The CDR3 region is CAISLGLAGSGGEQFF. CDR3 nucleotides: TGTGCCATCAGTTTGGGACTAGCGGGCTCAGGGGGTGAGCAGTTCTTC. The J gene is TRBJ2-1, the V gene TRBV10-3, with 12 bases aligning to TRBD2. CDR1 is ENHRY and CDR2 is SYGVKD in the germline V gene. Losses at the gene ends were 5 bases for V and 9 bases for J; bases not matched to a gene: 11. This CDR3 spans 16 amino acids.